This T cell receptor beta chain is from a study of Graves' ophthalmopathy and Graves' hyperthyroidism. General study findings and limits: Most clonotypes expanded in thyroid above 0.001 frequency were present in blood too.

Trimming took 9 bases from V and 2 from J, leaving 3 bases between them. Per germline, CDR1 KGHDR and CDR2 SFDVKD. The CDR3 length is 11 residues. Transcripts of RNA were the source for amplifying TCR beta CDR3 regions. An opening RT-PCR round employed HTBI primers and preceded a second-round multiplex PCR. Via MiXCR, TCRdb re-called the multiplex PCR reads, giving one row per CDR3 protein. The table has approximately 380,000 distinct CDR3 sequences, 20% to 25% seen once. Newly diagnosed, the hyperthyroidism patients had under 2 months' duration and were aged 18 to 65. Symptoms, serum thyroxine and TRAb, thyroid ultrasound, and orbital computed tomography formed the diagnostic basis. The table lists this clonotype with many counts. The antigen remains undetermined.

The rearrangement uses TRBV24-1 and TRBJ2-2; D is unresolved. The source material was peripheral blood. This receptor was identified in a woman under 30 with stable Graves' hyperthyroidism. CDR3 nucleotides: TGTGCCACCGGTAACACCGGGGAGCTGTTTTTT. It yields the protein CATGNTGELFF.